Below are 14 T cell receptor beta chains sequenced from a single sample in a study of T cells in Graves' hyperthyroidism and ophthalmopathy. RNA transcripts yielded amplified TCR beta CDR3 regions. Primed by the HTBI set, a first-round RT-PCR was run on the TCR CDR3. TCRdb reprocessed the multiplex PCR reads with MiXCR, giving one entry per CDR3 protein. The table records under 350,000 distinct CDR3 sequences, less than 15% of them present only once. Sequences were obtained from blood. The receptors stem from a woman in her thirties with Graves' hyperthyroidism that later progressed to Graves' ophthalmopathy.

This clonotype came up many times. The chain recombines TRBV7-8 with TRBJ2-1; 9 bases agree with TRBD1. CDR3 size: 15 residues. Germline trimming cut 8 bases from V and 8 bases from J; bases unmatched to any gene: 13. The germline gives CDR1 SGHVS, CDR2 FQNEAQ. The CDR3: CASHYDRGRIDEQFF. CDR3 nucleotide sequence: TGTGCCAGCCATTACGACAGGGGGAGAATCGATGAGCAGTTCTTC.

This clonotype has at least ten counts. The rearrangement joins TRBV11-3 to TRBJ2-1, with a tentative D call TRBD2 (6 bases). CDR3 length: 15 residues. Trimming took 4 bases from V and 6 from J, leaving 16 bases between them. Germline CDR1 and CDR2: SGHNT and YENEEA. Here the CDR3 DNA reads TGTGCCAGCAGCTCTGGGAACGGGGGAACCAATGAGCAGTTCTTC. Protein sequence: CASSSGNGGTNEQFF.

This clonotype was detected a few times. CDR3 protein: CSASTSPETQYF. The CDR3 DNA follows: TGCAGTGCTAGTACTAGTCCGGAGACCCAGTACTTC. The chain uses TRBV20-1 and TRBJ2-5, with D perhaps TRBD2 (5 bases). The CDR3 has 12 residues. The germline V and J ends were trimmed by 3 bases and 5 bases, with 10 bases remaining between them. Germline values: CDR1 DFQATT, CDR2 SNEGSKA (reference sequence).

Comments on this clonotype: At one end, the junction sequence differs from germline, possibly due to a read error. The rearrangement links TRBV30 to TRBJ1-1; TRBD1 aligns across 11 bases. Germline lookup yields CDR1 GTSNPN and CDR2 SVGIG (reference sequence). The CDR3 loop spans 12 amino acids. CDR3 amino acids: CLPGQGDTEALF. CDR3 sequence (DNA): TGCCTTCCGGGACAGGGGGACACTGAAGCTCTCTTT.

This clonotype was recorded at least ten times. V is TRBV24-1 and J is TRBJ2-1, with D possibly TRBD1 on 5 matching bases. Deletions cut 8 bases from V and 2 bases from J, with 12 bases between. The V gene's germline CDR1 is KGHDR and CDR2 SFDVKD. The length of the CDR3 is 14 residues. CDR3 protein: CATKGDDAYNEQFF. In nucleotides, the CDR3 is TGTGCCACCAAAGGGGATGATGCCTACAATGAGCAGTTCTTC.

In its sample, this clonotype was seen many times. The rearrangement links TRBV18 to TRBJ2-2, with D unclear. Trimming left V 3 bases short and J 3 bases short, with 8 bases between. Germline CDR1 and CDR2: KGHSH and LQKENI. The CDR3 totals 14 residues. Here the CDR3 reads CASSPLDYTGELFF. The CDR3 region has the DNA TGTGCCAGCTCACCCTTGGATTACACCGGGGAGCTGTTTTTT.

There are many counts of this clonotype. The junction departs from germline at one end; a sequencing error may be responsible. The CDR3 loop is CSAGEARGTYNEQFF. The CDR3 region has the DNA TGCAGTGCTGGAGAGGCTCGCGGAACCTACAATGAGCAGTTCTTC. The genes are TRBV20-1 and TRBJ2-1; no reliable D call. The CDR3 totals 15 residues. Germline V gene data show CDR1 as DFQATT and CDR2 as SNEGSKA (reference sequence).

The V call is TRBV6-1, the J call TRBJ2-7; TRBD2 might be the D (5 bases). CDR1 MNHNS and CDR2 SASEGT come from the germline V gene. This CDR3 has 18 amino acids. V was shortened by 3 bases and J by 3 bases, with 24 bases between the two germline ends. As DNA, the CDR3 is TGTGCCAGCAGTGAGGATTTTCCGCATACGGGGTTTGTCTACGAGCAGTACTTC. It codes for CASSEDFPHTGFVYEQYF.

This clonotype turned up a few times. This sequence joins TRBV7-9 and TRBJ2-2; D uncertain. Trimming took off 5 bases at V and 7 bases at J, with 11 bases between the two ends. This CDR3 has 13 amino acids. Germline V gene sequence: CDR1 SEHNR, CDR2 FQNEAQ (reference sequence). CDR3 sequence (DNA): TGTGCCAGCAGCCCCGCACTGGACGGGGAGCTGTTTTTT. Translated, it gives CASSPALDGELFF. Combining the CDR3 with reference TRBV7-9 and TRBJ2-2 gives the whole variable domain DTGVSQNPRHKITKRGQNVTFRCDPISEHNRLYWYRQTLGQGPEFLTYFQNEAQLEKSRLLSDRFSAERPKGSFSTLEIQRTEQGDSAMYLCASSPALDGELFFGEGSRLTVL.

There are many counts of this clonotype. The chain has TRBV6-1 and TRBJ2-1; TRBD2 matches 8 bases. The CDR3 has 14 amino acids. V shed 6 bases, J shed 6 bases, and the junction held 7 bases outside the gene matches. Germline values: CDR1 MNHNS, CDR2 SASEGT. The CDR3 here is CASSAMGLVNEQFF. DNA of the CDR3: TGTGCCAGCAGCGCGATGGGACTAGTCAATGAGCAGTTCTTC.

This clonotype appeared many times. The V gene is TRBV10-3, the J gene TRBJ2-1; D might be TRBD2 (5 bases). Trimming pared 5 bases from V and 0 bases from J, leaving 14 bases between. The germline gives CDR1 ENHRY, CDR2 SYGVKD. The CDR3 spans 16 residues. In DNA, the CDR3 is TGTGCCATCAGTAAGGACTTATCGACCTCCTACAATGAGCAGTTCTTC. Residues: CAISKDLSTSYNEQFF.

This clonotype was recorded at least ten times. V usage is TRBV27 and J usage is TRBJ1-1; D uncertain. This CDR3 region has 12 residues. The V and J ends lost 5 bases and 5 bases respectively, with 9 bases between them. In germline, CDR1 is MNHEY, CDR2 SMNVEV (reference sequence). The CDR3 reads CASSGFMTEAFF. DNA of the CDR3: TGTGCCAGCAGTGGATTCATGACTGAAGCTTTCTTT.

This clonotype was observed many times. This CDR3 reads CASSAGGLTSYGYTF. The CDR3 nucleotides read TGTGCCAGCAGCGCCGGAGGACTGACGAGTTATGGCTACACCTTC. The gene calls are TRBV2 and TRBJ1-2; D gene uncertain. The V gene's germline CDR1 is SNHLY and CDR2 FYNNEI. This CDR3 has 15 residues. Trimming shortened V by 6 bases and J by 5 bases, and 19 bases separated the two germline ends.

This clonotype was counted ten times or more. This chain connects TRBV2 to TRBJ1-4; TRBD1 might be the D (5 bases). The CDR3 runs to 14 residues. The germline V and J ends were trimmed by 7 bases and 3 bases, with 12 bases remaining between them. CDR1 and CDR2 (germline): SNHLY, FYNNEI. DNA of the CDR3: TGTGCCAGCATAAGGGGCGCGGCTAATGAAAAACTGTTTTTT. Protein: CASIRGAANEKLFF.